Listed below are T cell receptor beta chains from one sample, sequenced in a study of technical replicates of blood from several donors. Assay: immunoSEQ multiplex PCR; the TCRdb copy retains only in-frame clones and omits some. The sample lists 75,000 to 90,000 clones, 80% to 95% seen once, with 0.27% in the top ten. Material for sequencing was T cells isolated from PBMCs. The receptor set was obtained from a human donor in good health. Both conserved end residues are part of each CDR3. The D gene is left open where the match is weak. The size field is filled for only some rows; it gives once, few, many or a size class.

v_gene: TRBV27
j_gene: TRBJ1-5
abundance: .
d_gene: .
len: 16
CDR3nt: TGTGCCAGCAGTTTCACCCGGCCCGGGGGCAATCAGCCCCAGCATTTT
CDR3aa: CASSFTRPGGNQPQHF

v_gene: TRBV11-2
j_gene: TRBJ2-7
abundance: .
d_gene: TRBD2
len: 17
CDR3nt: TGTGCCAGCAGCACGGGGACTAGCGGGAGGGATTTCTACGAGCAGTACTTC
CDR3aa: CASSTGTSGRDFYEQYF

v_gene: TRBV19
j_gene: TRBJ2-7
abundance: .
d_gene: .
len: 15
CDR3nt: TGTGCCAGTAGTATTAGCGCGGGACCTAGCTACGAGCAGTACTTC
CDR3aa: CASSISAGPSYEQYF

v_gene: TRBV9
j_gene: TRBJ1-3
abundance: once
d_gene: .
len: 15
CDR3nt: TGTGCCAGCAGCACAACAGGGTCCTCTGGAAACACCATATATTTT
CDR3aa: CASSTTGSSGNTIYF

v_gene: TRBV5-1
j_gene: TRBJ2-2
abundance: .
d_gene: TRBD1
len: 13
CDR3nt: TGCGCCAGCAGCGGGACAGGTTCCGGGGAGCTGTTTTTT
CDR3aa: CASSGTGSGELFF

v_gene: TRBV28
j_gene: TRBJ1-1
abundance: .
d_gene: TRBD1
len: 16
CDR3nt: TGTGCCAGCAGAAAGGACAGGGTGGGCATGAACACTGAAGCTTTCTTT
CDR3aa: CASRKDRVGMNTEAFF

v_gene: TRBV30
j_gene: TRBJ1-6
abundance: .
d_gene: .
len: 13
CDR3nt: TGTGCCTGGAGGAGTACAGGGTTTTCACCCCTCCACTTT
CDR3aa: CAWRSTGFSPLHF

v_gene: TRBV6-1
j_gene: TRBJ1-5
abundance: .
d_gene: TRBD1
len: 16
CDR3nt: TGTGCCAGCAGTGAAACAGCCGGGACAGGGAATCAGCCCCAGCATTTT
CDR3aa: CASSETAGTGNQPQHF

v_gene: TRBV5-4
j_gene: TRBJ2-1
abundance: .
d_gene: TRBD2
len: 16
CDR3nt: TGTGCCAGCAGCTTTAAAGCGGGACTAGTCGCTGATGAGCAGTTCTTC
CDR3aa: CASSFKAGLVADEQFF

v_gene: TRBV15
j_gene: TRBJ2-3
abundance: .
d_gene: TRBD2
len: 18
CDR3nt: TGTGCCACCAGCAGAGATAGGGCGGGAGGGCCTTTCACAGATACGCAGTATTTT
CDR3aa: CATSRDRAGGPFTDTQYF

v_gene: TRBV9
j_gene: TRBJ2-1
abundance: .
d_gene: .
len: 11
CDR3nt: TGTGCCAGCAGCCAAAACAATGAGCAGTTCTTC
CDR3aa: CASSQNNEQFF

v_gene: TRBV6-5
j_gene: TRBJ1-5
abundance: few
d_gene: .
len: 13
CDR3nt: TGTGCCACCACCCCGTCAGTAAATCAGCCCCAGCATTTT
CDR3aa: CATTPSVNQPQHF

v_gene: TRBV5-1
j_gene: TRBJ1-2
abundance: .
d_gene: .
len: 18
CDR3nt: TGCGCCAGCAGCTTGTATCCCGGGGTCAACGAGGGCGAGGAGGGCTACACCTTC
CDR3aa: CASSLYPGVNEGEEGYTF

v_gene: TRBV4-1
j_gene: TRBJ1-3
abundance: .
d_gene: .
len: 15
CDR3nt: TGCGCCAGCAGCCAAGTGTTCGTTACTGGAAACACCATATATTTT
CDR3aa: CASSQVFVTGNTIYF

v_gene: TRBV2
j_gene: TRBJ2-7
abundance: .
d_gene: .
len: 15
CDR3nt: TGTGCCAGTAGGACGTACAGTCTGGGAGTCTACGAGCAGTACTTC
CDR3aa: CASRTYSLGVYEQYF

v_gene: TRBV5-4
j_gene: TRBJ2-2
abundance: .
d_gene: .
len: 15
CDR3nt: TGTGCCAGCAGCTCAAGCTACAGGTTGCCCGGGGAGCTGTTTTTT
CDR3aa: CASSSSYRLPGELFF

v_gene: TRBV5-1
j_gene: TRBJ2-3
abundance: .
d_gene: TRBD2
len: 15
CDR3nt: TGCGCCAGCAGCTGGGCTAGCGGGAGTGTAGATACGCAGTATTTT
CDR3aa: CASSWASGSVDTQYF

v_gene: TRBV18
j_gene: TRBJ2-2
abundance: .
d_gene: .
len: 17
CDR3nt: TGTGCCAGCTCACCATTAAGCGGAGCTGGTGGCACCGGGGAGCTGTTTTTT
CDR3aa: CASSPLSGAGGTGELFF

v_gene: TRBV9
j_gene: TRBJ1-3
abundance: .
d_gene: TRBD1
len: 15
CDR3nt: TGTGCCAGTGGACTGGGGACAGCGGAAGGAAACACCATATATTTT
CDR3aa: CASGLGTAEGNTIYF

v_gene: TRBV5-1
j_gene: TRBJ2-3
abundance: .
d_gene: .
len: 17
CDR3nt: TGCGCCAGCAGCTTGGCCGGGGTTAGCGACAGCACAGATACGCAGTATTTT
CDR3aa: CASSLAGVSDSTDTQYF

v_gene: TRBV5-4
j_gene: TRBJ2-7
abundance: .
d_gene: TRBD1
len: 14
CDR3nt: TGTGCCAGCAGACACCGGGACAGCTCCTACGAGCAGTACTTC
CDR3aa: CASRHRDSSYEQYF

v_gene: TRBV5-1
j_gene: TRBJ2-5
abundance: .
d_gene: .
len: 14
CDR3nt: TGCGCCAGCAGCGGCGGGACAGCGCAAGAGACCCAGTACTTC
CDR3aa: CASSGGTAQETQYF

v_gene: TRBV6-1
j_gene: TRBJ2-7
abundance: .
d_gene: .
len: 17
CDR3nt: TGTGCCAGCAGTGAAGGGATGCGGGATTACGACTCTTACGAGCAGTACTTC
CDR3aa: CASSEGMRDYDSYEQYF

v_gene: TRBV10-3
j_gene: TRBJ1-1
abundance: .
d_gene: .
len: 14
CDR3nt: TGTGCCATCAGCGAGACAGCCAAGAACACTGAAGCTTTCTTT
CDR3aa: CAISETAKNTEAFF

v_gene: TRBV2
j_gene: TRBJ1-1
abundance: .
d_gene: .
len: 18
CDR3nt: TGTGCCAGCAGTGGCAAAGGTCGGTGGGGGGTTACGAACACTGAAGCTTTCTTT
CDR3aa: CASSGKGRWGVTNTEAFF

v_gene: TRBV2
j_gene: TRBJ1-1
abundance: .
d_gene: TRBD1
len: 13
CDR3nt: TGTGCCAGCAGTGCCACAGGGGGCGGAGAGGCTTTCTTT
CDR3aa: CASSATGGGEAFF

v_gene: TRBV13
j_gene: TRBJ1-5
abundance: few
d_gene: .
len: 12
CDR3nt: TGTGCCAGCAGCTTAGGCGGTCAGCCCCAGCATTTT
CDR3aa: CASSLGGQPQHF

v_gene: TRBV7-6
j_gene: TRBJ2-1
abundance: .
d_gene: TRBD2
len: 14
CDR3nt: TGTGCCAGCAGCTCGTGGCGGGGGTCAAATGAGCAGTTCTTC
CDR3aa: CASSSWRGSNEQFF

v_gene: TRBV9
j_gene: TRBJ1-4
abundance: .
d_gene: TRBD1
len: 15
CDR3nt: TGTGCCAGCAGCGCCGGACAGGCCCAAAATGAAAAACTGTTTTTT
CDR3aa: CASSAGQAQNEKLFF

v_gene: TRBV5-1
j_gene: TRBJ2-7
abundance: .
d_gene: TRBD2
len: 15
CDR3nt: TGCGCCAGCAGCTCGGGGGGACTAGCGGGTTTCGAGCAGTACTTC
CDR3aa: CASSSGGLAGFEQYF

v_gene: TRBV19
j_gene: TRBJ1-2
abundance: .
d_gene: .
len: 16
CDR3nt: TGTGCCAGTAGCCCCCCCGACAGGATCGGGCAGAATGGCTACACCTTC
CDR3aa: CASSPPDRIGQNGYTF

v_gene: TRBV10-1
j_gene: TRBJ2-1
abundance: .
d_gene: .
len: 16
CDR3nt: TGCGCCAGCAGTGATTTCAGGGGAGATACCTACAATGAGCAGTTCTTC
CDR3aa: CASSDFRGDTYNEQFF

v_gene: TRBV7-2
j_gene: TRBJ2-5
abundance: .
d_gene: .
len: 15
CDR3nt: TGTGCCAGCAGCTTCCGGAGCGGGCGAGGGGAGACCCAGTACTTC
CDR3aa: CASSFRSGRGETQYF

v_gene: TRBV18
j_gene: TRBJ1-5
abundance: few
d_gene: .
len: 14
CDR3nt: TGTGCCAGCTCACCAGAGGCAGCCAATCAGCCCCAGCATTTT
CDR3aa: CASSPEAANQPQHF

v_gene: TRBV19
j_gene: TRBJ2-7
abundance: once
d_gene: .
len: 13
CDR3nt: TGTGCCAGTGGATTCGGAGGACTCTACGAGCAGTACTTC
CDR3aa: CASGFGGLYEQYF

v_gene: TRBV6-1
j_gene: TRBJ1-2
abundance: .
d_gene: .
len: 15
CDR3nt: TGTGCCAGCAGTAAAAATAGCCTGGCAGGGAACGGCTACACCTTC
CDR3aa: CASSKNSLAGNGYTF

v_gene: TRBV25-1
j_gene: TRBJ2-1
abundance: .
d_gene: .
len: 10
CDR3nt: TGTGCCACCGAGAATGGTGAGCAGTTCTTC
CDR3aa: CATENGEQFF